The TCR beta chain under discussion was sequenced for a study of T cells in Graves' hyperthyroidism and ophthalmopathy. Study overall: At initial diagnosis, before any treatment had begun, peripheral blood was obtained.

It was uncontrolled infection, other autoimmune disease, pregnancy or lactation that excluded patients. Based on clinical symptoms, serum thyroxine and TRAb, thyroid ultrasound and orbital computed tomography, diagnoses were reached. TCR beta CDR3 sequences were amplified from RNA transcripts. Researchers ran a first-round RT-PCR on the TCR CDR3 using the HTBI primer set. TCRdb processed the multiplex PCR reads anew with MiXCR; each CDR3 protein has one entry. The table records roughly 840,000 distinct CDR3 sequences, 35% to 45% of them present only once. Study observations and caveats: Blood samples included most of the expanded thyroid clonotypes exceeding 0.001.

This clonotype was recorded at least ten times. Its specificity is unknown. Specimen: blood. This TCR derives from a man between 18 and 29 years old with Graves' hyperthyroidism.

For the CDR3, the DNA is TGTGCCAGTAGTATAAGCATCGTGGGACCTAATTCACCCCTCCACTTT. Its protein is CASSISIVGPNSPLHF. The chain combines TRBV19 with TRBJ1-6; D may be TRBD1 (5 bases). V lost 2 bases, J lost 6 bases, and 14 bases lay in between. The CDR3 sequence is 16 residues long. CDR1 and CDR2 (germline): LNHDA, SQIVND (reference sequence).